The entry below gives a single T cell receptor (beta chain) sequence along with its context. Antigen unknown. Mouse germline and gene names are used. The sequenced fragment ends 1 residue before the CDR3 boundary, so the rest is inferred from the germline J gene. This sample is part of a study of tissue T cells after allogeneic stem cell transplantation. The CDR3 runs 13 residues. V dropped 3 bases and J dropped 9; count of bases not matched to a gene: 3. From germline, CDR1 is GKSSPN and CDR2 SITVG. Points from the study as a whole: TCR repertoires tracked anatomic similarity, regardless of disease or transplant status.

Survey-depth TCRbeta CDR3 sequencing reported V/J genes and productive frequencies. Data came from immunoSEQ multiplex PCR; TCRdb stores just in-frame clones and leaves some out. The sample consists of 48,000 or so clones, roughly 73% of them appearing once. Sequenced material: sorted cells pooled from one or two spleens. The sequence was obtained from a pool of C57BL/6 mice in good health. The gene calls are TRBV31 and TRBJ1-5; 12 bases match TRBD1. CDR3 loop: CAWSVGQGAAPLF. The DNA read from the CDR3 is TGTGCCTGGAGCGTGGGACAGGGGGCGGCTCCGCTT.